The 5 T cell receptor beta chains listed next were all sequenced from one sample in a study of blood T cells in healthy people across ages. Next came a second PCR, run for about 6 to 12 cycles, which used a sample-barcoded 5' primer along with a J-beta primer mix. In TCRdb, the 5' RACE reads were re-called with MiXCR into one record per CDR3 protein. The repertoire includes hundreds of thousands of distinct CDR3 sequences, approximately 49% of them detected once, and 25% to 35% sits in the top ten. Sequenced sample: blood. Source of these receptors: a woman aged 55-69 years in good health.

The J gene is TRBJ1-1, the V gene TRBV15; maybe TRBD1 (5 bases). This CDR3 contains 13 residues. V was pared by 9 bases and J by 5 bases, with 16 bases between. Germline V gives CDR1 LNHNV, CDR2 YYDKDF (reference sequence). The CDR3, as DNA: TGTGCCACTACTGGACAAGGGATGACTGAAGCTTTCTTT. Protein product: CATTGQGMTEAFF.

The chain couples TRBV29-1 to TRBJ1-2, with D uncertain. Trimming shortened V by 5 bases and J by 8 bases, and 18 bases separated the two germline ends. CDR3 length equals 13 residues. Germline V gene data show CDR1 as SQVTM and CDR2 as ANQGSEA. The DNA for the CDR3 is TGCAGCGTTTTTCAACTAGAGGGCTGGGGCTACACCTTC. Translation gives CSVFQLEGWGYTF.

The rearrangement links TRBV27 to TRBJ2-7; D uncertain. The germline V and J ends were trimmed by 0 bases and 3 bases, with 12 bases remaining between them. This CDR3 comprises 15 residues. Germline lookup yields CDR1 MNHEY and CDR2 SMNVEV (reference sequence). CDR3 nucleotide sequence: TGTGCCAGCAGTTTATCGCAAGGGCCCAACTACGAGCAGTACTTC. This encodes CASSLSQGPNYEQYF.

The rearrangement links TRBV28 to TRBJ1-5; 8 nucleotides agree with TRBD1. CDR1 MDHEN and CDR2 SYDVKM come from the germline V gene. V lost 6 bases, J lost 6 bases, and 10 bases stayed unmatched. The CDR3 extends over 15 amino acids. CDR3 sequence (DNA): TGTGCCAGCAGGGGGGACAGGTTCCAAAGTCAGCCCCAGCATTTT. Protein sequence: CASRGDRFQSQPQHF.

Details on this clonotype: Being one base from a much bigger clone, this may be a read error. The chain links TRBV6-6 to TRBJ2-1; D is tentatively TRBD1 or TRBD2 (5 bases each). The CDR3 runs to 12 residues. V gave up 4 bases and J gave up 14 bases, with 15 bases separating them. The germline gives CDR1 MNHNY, CDR2 SVGAGI (reference sequence). The CDR3 loop reads CASSCSKGTKFF. The CDR3 nucleotides read TGTGCCAGCAGTTGCTCGAAGGGGACCAAGTTCTTC.